This TCR beta chain was observed in a study of human T cells and chemical hapten exposure. From the RACE reads, TCRdb called clonotypes with MiXCR, one entry per CDR3 protein. Of some 400,000 distinct CDR3 sequences in the sample, 5.1% are singletons; the top ten hold 2.6%. This clonotype was seen at least ten times. Germline V lookup: CDR1 SQVTM, CDR2 ANQGSEA. Trimming cost V 3 bases and J 3 bases, with 3 bases left between them. The CDR3 has 11 amino acids. The time point was: pre-sensitization, week 0. Treatment indicated: therapeutic diphenylcyclopropenone sensitization with weekly scalp DPC. The chain joins TRBV29-1 to TRBJ1-3, with D uncertain. The receptor was derived from a woman aged 50 to 65 with alopecia areata. Some clones in this sample may be carry-over from other donors' samples. The material was whole blood, obtained in connection with sensitization to the hapten diphenylcyclopropenone (DPC). CDR3 in amino acids: CSVDRGNTIYF. The CDR3, as DNA: TGCAGCGTTGATCGTGGAAACACCATATATTTT.